This T cell receptor (beta chain) was identified in a study of blood T cells in healthy people across ages. This clonotype was picked up many times. For the second PCR, which ran for 7 to 11 cycles, a sample-barcoded 5' primer and a J-beta primer mix were used. Each of the cDNA molecules was tagged by a template-switch adaptor with 12 random nucleotides. TCRdb reprocessed the 5' RACE reads via MiXCR and lists one record per CDR3 protein. The sample holds more than 800,000 distinct CDR3 sequences, 25% to 35% seen once. Germline assignment: CDR1 SGHAT and CDR2 FQNNGV. CDR3 length: 13 residues. V lost 5 bases, J lost 5 bases, and 12 bases lay in between.

The chain couples TRBV11-2 to TRBJ2-5; TRBD1 is a possible D gene (5 bases). The sample comprised blood. This TCR derives from a woman older than 75 in good health. The CDR3 nucleotides are TGTGCCAGCAGCGTCCTGGGGCGGGAGACCCAGTACTTC. This gives the protein CASSVLGRETQYF.